This paragraph reports one T cell receptor beta chain. Its antigen is currently unknown. Trimming shortened V by 3 bases and J by 4 bases, and 10 bases separated the two germline ends. CDR1 is MNHNS, CDR2 SASEGT, per germline. The CDR3 has 14 amino acids. Using its own MiXCR run on the 5' RACE reads, TCRdb lists one record per CDR3 protein. The table records around 530,000 distinct CDR3 sequences, 13% to 15% of them present only once. The data stem from a study of identical twins. Findings of the study overall: Instead of following the same donors, the conclusions were based on cross-sectional statistical analysis.

Another study also made use of these data, one on yellow fever vaccine responses in identical twins.

This sequence originates from a woman aged 18-29 years in good health. The J gene is TRBJ1-3, the V gene TRBV6-1; D possibly corresponds to TRBD1 (6 bases). Sequenced: CD4+ T cells sorted from blood. The CDR3 loop is CASSETGGGNTIYF. The DNA of the CDR3 is TGTGCCAGCAGTGAGACAGGTGGCGGAAACACCATATATTTT.